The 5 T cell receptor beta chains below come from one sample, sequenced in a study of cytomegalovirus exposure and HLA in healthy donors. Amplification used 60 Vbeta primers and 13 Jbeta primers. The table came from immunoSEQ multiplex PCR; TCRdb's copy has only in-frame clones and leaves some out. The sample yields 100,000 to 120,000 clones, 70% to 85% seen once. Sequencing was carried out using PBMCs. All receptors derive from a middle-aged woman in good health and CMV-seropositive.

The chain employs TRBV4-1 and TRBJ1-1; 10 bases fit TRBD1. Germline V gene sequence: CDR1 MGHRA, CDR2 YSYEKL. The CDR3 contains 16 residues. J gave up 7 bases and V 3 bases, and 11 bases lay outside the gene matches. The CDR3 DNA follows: TGCGCCAGCAGCCAGGCTCCCGGGACAGGGGCTGATGAAGCTTTCTTT. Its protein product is CASSQAPGTGADEAFF.

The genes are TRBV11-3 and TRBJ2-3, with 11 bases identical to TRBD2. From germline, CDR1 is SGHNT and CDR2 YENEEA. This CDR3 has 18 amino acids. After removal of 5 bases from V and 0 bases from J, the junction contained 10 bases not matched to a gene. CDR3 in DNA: TGTGCCAGCAGCACGACTAGCGGGACCTACGTTAGCACAGATACGCAGTATTTT. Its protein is CASSTTSGTYVSTDTQYF.

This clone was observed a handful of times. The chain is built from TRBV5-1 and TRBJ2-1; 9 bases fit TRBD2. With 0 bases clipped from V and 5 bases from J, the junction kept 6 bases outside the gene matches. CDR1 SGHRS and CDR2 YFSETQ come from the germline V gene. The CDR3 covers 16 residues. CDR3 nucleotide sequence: TGCGCCAGCAGCTTGGCGCCTAGCGGGGTTAACAATGAGCAGTTCTTC. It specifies CASSLAPSGVNNEQFF.

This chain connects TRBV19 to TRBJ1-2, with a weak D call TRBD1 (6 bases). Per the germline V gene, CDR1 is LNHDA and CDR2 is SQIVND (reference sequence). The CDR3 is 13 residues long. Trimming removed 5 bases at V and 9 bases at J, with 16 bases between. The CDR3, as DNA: TGTGCCAGTAGTGACAGGTATTTCAATAGCTACACCTTC. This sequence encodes CASSDRYFNSYTF.

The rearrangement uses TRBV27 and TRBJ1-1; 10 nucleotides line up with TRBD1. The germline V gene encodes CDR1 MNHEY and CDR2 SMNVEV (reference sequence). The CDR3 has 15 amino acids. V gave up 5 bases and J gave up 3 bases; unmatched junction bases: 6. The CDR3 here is CASSPLDRGDTEAFF. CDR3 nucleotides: TGTGCCAGCAGTCCCCTGGACAGGGGGGACACTGAAGCTTTCTTT.